This T cell receptor (beta chain) appears in the sequencing data of a study of blood T cell repertoires in COVID-19. About the study: There were acute and convalescent COVID-19 samples, and they came from the United States, Italy and Spain. T cells, B-cell-depleted T cells, or PBMCs provided the cDNA or gDNA that served as material.

Germline-derived CDR1 and CDR2 are KGHDR and SFDVKD. The CDR3 is made up of 15 amino acids. V lost 5 bases and J 0 bases, leaving 9 bases between the germline ends. This clone has a handful of counts. Study processing details: Amplification of reference gene primers was used by the study to estimate nucleated cell counts. Some clones are missing from TCRdb's copy, which holds only in-frame ones; the method was immunoSEQ multiplex PCR. From that table come the V and J calls and clone size; the DNA was used to work out D and trimming. Among tens of thousands of clones, about three quarters were seen once, and the ten largest hold approximately 34%.

The TCR was taken from a woman between 65 and 79 years old with acute or convalescent COVID-19. Sequencing input: peripheral blood. The rearrangement links TRBV24-1 to TRBJ2-2; D may be TRBD2 (6 bases). The CDR3 nucleotides are TGTGCCACCAGTGCGCGACTAGCGAACACCGGGGAGCTGTTTTTT. Protein: CATSARLANTGELFF.